These 25 T cell receptor beta chains share one sample of origin, sequenced in a study of blood T cell repertoires in COVID-19. The protocol was immunoSEQ multiplex PCR, while the TCRdb copy is restricted to in-frame clones and leaves out a portion. The sample includes tens of thousands of clones, roughly 85% of them seen just once. The material sequenced was peripheral blood. These receptors came from a human donor in a cohort sampled during active COVID-19.

This chain connects TRBV29-1 to TRBJ2-7; possible D gene TRBD2, 6 bases. V was cut by 7 bases and J by 6 bases, with 22 bases left in between. CDR1 is SQVTM, CDR2 ANQGSEA, per germline. The CDR3 has 14 residues. The CDR3 is CSATQTSHGFEQYF. The CDR3 region has the DNA TGCAGCGCCACCCAAACTAGCCACGGCTTCGAGCAGTACTTC.

The chain employs TRBV18 and TRBJ2-7; D perhaps matches TRBD2 (5 bases). The V end lost 3 bases, the J end lost 7 bases, and 13 bases lay between the germline ends. This CDR3 contains 13 residues. CDR1 and CDR2 from the germline V gene are KGHSH and LQKENI. CDR3 coding DNA: TGTGCCAGCTCACCTTCAGCTACGGGGGAGCAGTACTTC. As protein: CASSPSATGEQYF.

This clone came up a few times. The chain combines TRBV29-1 with TRBJ1-1; the match to TRBD1 covers 9 bases. Germline loops: CDR1 SQVTM, CDR2 ANQGSEA. CDR3 length equals 14 residues. V dropped 3 bases and J dropped 4; count of bases not matched to a gene: 6. As DNA, the CDR3 is TGCAGCGTTGATGGAGGACAGGGGACCACTGAAGCTTTCTTT. Protein product: CSVDGGQGTTEAFF.

The gene calls are TRBV19 and TRBJ2-7; 11 bases are shared with TRBD2. This CDR3 contains 15 residues. V lost 6 bases to trimming and J lost 2 bases; unmatched junction nucleotides: 6. CDR1 and CDR2 from the germline V gene are LNHDA and SQIVND (reference sequence). The CDR3 loop is CASRDVAGGTYEQYF. Here the CDR3 DNA reads TGTGCCAGTAGAGACGTAGCGGGGGGGACCTACGAGCAGTACTTC.

The CDR3, as DNA: TGTGCCAGCTCACCACAAGGGGACACTGAAGCTTTCTTT. Translation: CASSPQGDTEAFF. The chain carries TRBV18 and TRBJ1-1; the D gene is possibly TRBD1 (5 bases). Germline CDR1 reads KGHSH; CDR2 reads LQKENI. The CDR3 is made up of 13 amino acids. V lost 1 base and J lost 3, with 6 bases in between.

The rearrangement links TRBV7-8 to TRBJ1-1, with 10 nucleotides matching TRBD1. Per the germline V gene, CDR1 is SGHVS and CDR2 is FQNEAQ. J gave up 3 bases and V 2 bases, and 9 bases lay outside the gene matches. This CDR3 has 17 residues. CDR3 DNA: TGTGCCAGCAGCTTAAAGGGGTTCGGGACAGGGGACACTGAAGCTTTCTTT. Its translation: CASSLKGFGTGDTEAFF.

The chain joins TRBV7-9 to TRBJ1-1; maybe TRBD1 (6 bases). The CDR3 runs 14 residues. V was trimmed by 7 bases and J by 4 bases, leaving 16 bases between them. Germline lookup yields CDR1 SEHNR and CDR2 FQNEAQ (reference sequence). The CDR3: CASTRGIGGTEAFF. The DNA of the CDR3 is TGTGCCAGCACCCGGGGAATAGGGGGCACTGAAGCTTTCTTT. The whole variable domain, remainder taken from reference TRBV7-9 and TRBJ1-1, is DTGVSQNPRHKITKRGQNVTFRCDPISEHNRLYWYRQTLGQGPEFLTYFQNEAQLEKSRLLSDRFSAERPKGSFSTLEIQRTEQGDSAMYLCASTRGIGGTEAFFGQGTRLTVV.

The chain is built from TRBV5-1 and TRBJ2-7; a weak D match, TRBD1 (7 bases). The CDR3 is 14 residues long. The germline V gene encodes CDR1 SGHRS and CDR2 YFSETQ. Deletions cut 0 bases from V and 5 bases from J, with 12 bases between. CDR3 bases: TGCGCCAGCAGCTTGGGCAGGGGGGTTGACGAGCAGTACTTC. It encodes CASSLGRGVDEQYF.

In this sample, this clone turned up a few times. V and J are TRBV10-1 and TRBJ2-3; 9 bases agree with TRBD2. Germline CDR1 WNHNN, CDR2 SYGVQD (reference sequence). The trim removed 3 bases at V and 4 bases at J, leaving 11 bases unmatched. The CDR3 is 17 amino acids. The CDR3 bases are TGCGCCAGCAGTGACACCCTCGCAGCGGGGGGACCAGATACGCAGTATTTT. This codes for CASSDTLAAGGPDTQYF.

This chain connects TRBV10-3 to TRBJ2-3; TRBD2 is a possible D gene (6 bases). Germline values: CDR1 ENHRY, CDR2 SYGVKD. The CDR3 is 14 amino acids. V lost 10 bases to trimming and J lost 0 bases, with 14 bases between them. This CDR3 is CASSVRGSTDTQYF. Here the CDR3 DNA reads TGTGCCAGCTCCGTCCGGGGGAGCACAGATACGCAGTATTTT.

The rearrangement uses TRBV29-1 and TRBJ1-2; 9 bases are shared with TRBD1. V dropped 6 bases and J dropped 8; count of bases not matched to a gene: 13. The CDR3 totals 14 residues. Germline V CDR1 and CDR2: SQVTM, ANQGSEA. For the CDR3, the DNA is TGCAGCGTGCTCCCAATTACAGGGGGCGCCGGCTACACCTTC. Its translation: CSVLPITGGAGYTF.

The rearrangement links TRBV7-2 to TRBJ2-1, with 10 bases matching TRBD1. The junction had 2 bases not matched to a gene; V was cut back by 0 bases and J by 0 bases. The CDR3 has 17 amino acids. Germline CDR1 reads SGHTA; CDR2 reads FQGNSA. CDR3 bases: TGTGCCAGCAGCTTAGCTGGGACAGGGGACTCCTACAATGAGCAGTTCTTC. The encoded protein is CASSLAGTGDSYNEQFF.

The count of this clone is one. The chain recombines TRBV19 with TRBJ2-7; D may be TRBD2 (6 bases). Trimming removed 1 base at V and 1 base at J, with 20 bases between. This CDR3 contains 18 residues. Germline lookup yields CDR1 LNHDA and CDR2 SQIVND (reference sequence). CDR3 protein: CASSIVGGQGIGSYEQYF. The DNA for the CDR3 is TGTGCCAGTAGTATAGTTGGAGGGCAGGGTATAGGATCCTACGAGCAGTACTTC. Drawing the rest from reference TRBV19 and TRBJ2-7, the complete variable domain is DGGITQSPKYLFRKEGQNVTLSCEQNLNHDAMYWYRQDPGQGLRLIYYSQIVNDFQKGDIAEGYSVSREKKESFPLTVTSAQKNPTAFYLCASSIVGGQGIGSYEQYFGPGTRLTVT.

This chain connects TRBV7-2 to TRBJ2-2; TRBD1 is a possible D gene (5 bases). The germline V gene has CDR1 SGHTA and CDR2 FQGNSA. The CDR3 is made up of 14 amino acids. Trimming left V 3 bases short and J 6 bases short, with 11 bases between. CDR3 sequence: CASSFAGYSGELFF. The CDR3 DNA is TGTGCCAGCAGCTTTGCAGGGTACTCCGGGGAGCTGTTTTTT.

The gene calls are TRBV2 and TRBJ1-2; TRBD1 matches at 7 bases. This CDR3 comprises 11 residues. Looked up from germline, CDR1 is SNHLY and CDR2 is FYNNEI. V shed 6 bases, J shed 8 bases, and the junction held 3 bases outside the gene matches. CDR3 DNA sequence: TGTGCCAGCAGGAGGGGGCACGGCTACACCTTC. Amino acids: CASRRGHGYTF. The full variable domain, with the rest looked up from reference TRBV2 and TRBJ1-2, is EPEVTQTPSHQVTQMGQEVILRCVPISNHLYFYWYRQILGQKVEFLVSFYNNEISEKSEIFDDQFSVERPDGSNFTLKIRSTKLEDSAMYFCASRRGHGYTFGSGTRLTVV.

The chain joins TRBV11-2 to TRBJ2-7, with D possibly being TRBD1 (6 bases). Germline lookup yields CDR1 SGHAT and CDR2 FQNNGV. The V and J ends lost 6 bases and 1 base respectively, with 13 bases between them. CDR3 length equals 14 residues. CDR3 DNA: TGTGCCAGCAGGCCCAGACAGGAGTCCTACGAGCAGTACTTC. This codes for CASRPRQESYEQYF.

The count of this clone is one. The V gene is TRBV19, the J gene TRBJ2-6, with D tentatively TRBD2 (5 bases). The CDR3 runs 15 residues. Trimming pared 5 bases from V and 4 bases from J, leaving 12 bases between. Germline V gene data show CDR1 as LNHDA and CDR2 as SQIVND (reference sequence). This CDR3 reads CASSWNSGGANVLTF. DNA for the CDR3: TGTGCCAGTAGTTGGAACTCGGGGGGGGCCAACGTCCTGACTTTC. Based on the CDR3 plus reference TRBV19 and TRBJ2-6, the full variable domain is DGGITQSPKYLFRKEGQNVTLSCEQNLNHDAMYWYRQDPGQGLRLIYYSQIVNDFQKGDIAEGYSVSREKKESFPLTVTSAQKNPTAFYLCASSWNSGGANVLTFGAGSRLTVL.

The chain links TRBV29-1 to TRBJ2-3, with TRBD1 as a possible D gene (5 bases). Germline loops: CDR1 SQVTM, CDR2 ANQGSEA. The CDR3 is 15 residues long. V lost 7 bases and J lost 0, with 17 bases in between. CDR3 loop: CSAPRVGLSTDTQYF. The CDR3, as DNA: TGCAGCGCCCCCAGGGTAGGATTGAGCACAGATACGCAGTATTTT.

This clone is labeled as medium-sized (0.01 to 0.1%). This rearrangement joins TRBV5-5 to TRBJ2-7; no reliable D call. Germline CDR1 and CDR2: SGHKS and YYEKEE (reference sequence). V shed 4 bases and J shed 4 bases, with 9 bases lying between them. The CDR3 length is 12 residues. The CDR3 sequence: CASSNDGYEQYF. The CDR3 DNA is TGTGCCAGCAGCAATGACGGGTACGAGCAGTACTTC.

This chain links TRBV9 with TRBJ2-6, with D hard to call. The V end was cut by 4 bases, the J end by 0 bases, with 5 bases between. Germline V lookup: CDR1 SGDLS, CDR2 YYNGEE. The CDR3 has 14 amino acids. CDR3 bases: TGTGCCAGCAGCCCTCTCTCTGGGGCCAACGTCCTGACTTTC. Translated: CASSPLSGANVLTF.

This chain links TRBV29-1 with TRBJ1-1; tentatively, D is TRBD1 (5 bases). The V end was cut by 0 bases, the J end by 1 base, with 15 bases between. The CDR3 totals 16 residues. In germline, CDR1 is SQVTM, CDR2 ANQGSEA. The CDR3 DNA follows: TGCAGCGTTGAAGATCCCGGGACTTTACGGAACACTGAAGCTTTCTTT. Its translation: CSVEDPGTLRNTEAFF.

This clone was counted between two and nine times. The chain joins TRBV7-9 to TRBJ2-1; D is possibly TRBD1 (5 bases). Germline CDR1 reads SEHNR; CDR2 reads FQNEAQ (reference sequence). V was trimmed by 4 bases and J by 0 bases, leaving 13 bases between them. This CDR3 has 16 amino acids. The CDR3 sequence is CASSSSDTSSYNEQFF. The DNA for the CDR3 is TGTGCCAGCAGCTCGTCGGACACGAGCTCCTACAATGAGCAGTTCTTC.

The rearrangement uses TRBV27 and TRBJ1-1; maybe TRBD1 (5 bases). The germline gives CDR1 MNHEY, CDR2 SMNVEV (reference sequence). Trimming pared 0 bases from V and 1 base from J, leaving 12 bases between. The CDR3 is made up of 16 amino acids. Here the CDR3 DNA reads TGTGCCAGCAGTTTATCGAAAGGACATCAGAACACTGAAGCTTTCTTT. Translated: CASSLSKGHQNTEAFF.

This chain uses TRBV7-2 with TRBJ1-1, with 7 nucleotides matching TRBD1. V lost 1 base and J lost 11; bases outside the gene matches: 10. Germline-derived CDR1 and CDR2 are SGHTA and FQGNSA. The CDR3 totals 14 residues. CDR3 nucleotides: TGTGCCAGCAGCTTAGAAGGGACAGTGGCAGTTGCTTTCTTT. This gives the protein CASSLEGTVAVAFF.

This clone was seen more than once but under ten times. The chain is built from TRBV5-4 and TRBJ1-3; no clear D. V lost 0 bases, J lost 0 bases, and 4 bases lay in between. Germline V lookup: CDR1 SGHNT, CDR2 YYREEE (reference sequence). The CDR3 covers 14 residues. The CDR3 protein is CASSLAHSGNTIYF. CDR3 nucleotide sequence: TGTGCCAGCAGCTTGGCCCACTCTGGAAACACCATATATTTT.